This T cell receptor beta chain was found in a study of T-cell memory formation after mild COVID-19. Whole-study results and caveats: The second-wave clones peaking on day 37 were not confirmed as SARS-CoV-2-specific. Contracting CD4+ clones lay largely in CM and EM, with CD8+ ones residing in EMRA.

TCRdb reanalysed the 5' RACE reads using MiXCR and keeps one entry per CDR3 protein. The sample lists approximately 190,000 distinct CDR3 sequences, around 16% occurring once. On this clonotype: Antigen specificity is unknown.

The sequencing sample was made of PBMCs or a T cell subset sorted from them (not recorded which). The clonotype comes from an adult woman who had mild COVID-19 (a few samples of this study predate the infection). Cell type and time point are not known.

The CDR3 bases are TGTGCCAGCAGTTATGAAACTGAAGCTTTCTTT. Protein: CASSYETEAFF. V and J are TRBV6-6 and TRBJ1-1; no definite D call. V was clipped by 3 bases and J by 5 bases, with 4 bases between them. The CDR3 consists of 11 residues. CDR1 and CDR2 from the germline V gene are MNHNY and SVGAGI (reference sequence).